What follows describes a single TCR beta chain. What it binds is unknown. The data were produced by immunoSEQ multiplex PCR, yet TCRdb's version contains in-frame clones alone and is incomplete. The data contain around 100,000 clones, 88% of them singletons. The data belong to a study of T cell responses to AZD1222 COVID-19 vaccine. Study context: Analyses pooled second doses at about 4 or about 12 weeks.

General study findings and limits: Vaccine-associated CD4 TCRs ranged over spike, dominating at 160-218 and 743-854. With two AZD1222 doses given, Spike-specific TCR breadth and depth both rose.

The CDR3 has 13 amino acids. V dropped 6 bases and J dropped 2 bases, with 10 bases sitting between them. CDR1 and CDR2 from the germline V gene are MNHEY and SVGAGI. This receptor was obtained from an adult in good health. Sample: peripheral blood, taken on day 0 of AZD1222 vaccination. The chain combines TRBV6-5 with TRBJ1-2, with a possible D match to TRBD1 (5 bases). As DNA, the CDR3 is TGTGCCAGCAGCCGGGGGGGGAACTATGGCTACACCTTC. Its protein is CASSRGGNYGYTF.